This T cell receptor (beta chain) comes out of a study of cytomegalovirus exposure and HLA in healthy donors. Study details: From about 180 million T cells, an earlier analysis saw roughly 120 million unique TCR beta sequences. Study-wide findings and caveats: V- and J-gene trimming in TCR beta was tied to a missense DCLRE1C variant by an analysis performed later. Analyzed later, association rates of TCRs varied across HLA loci, with DRB1 most and HLA-C fewest.

Researchers ran the PCR with 60 Vbeta and 13 Jbeta primers. Clones were read by immunoSEQ multiplex PCR, and TCRdb kept only the in-frame ones, dropping some. This sample yields some 180,000 clones, of which almost 75% are seen a single time; about 5% belongs to the top ten. Worth noting for this clone: Antigen: not known.

CDR1 SEHNR and CDR2 FQNEAQ come from the germline V gene (reference sequence). J gave up 3 bases and V 3 bases, and 3 bases lay outside the gene matches. The CDR3 loop spans 15 amino acids. Donors had nominal health at sampling but likely had unrecorded immune exposures. The chain links TRBV7-9 to TRBJ2-2, with 8 bases matching TRBD1. The clonotype was recovered from a woman aged 18-30 years in good health and CMV-seropositive. The sample taken for sequencing was PBMCs. The CDR3: CASSFDRGDTGELFF. In DNA form, the CDR3 reads TGTGCCAGCAGCTTCGACAGGGGAGACACCGGGGAGCTGTTTTTT.